A single sample gave rise to the 18 T cell receptor beta chains below, sequenced in a study of neoadjuvant nivolumab and ipilimumab in lung cancer. TCRdb's table, derived via immunoSEQ multiplex PCR, lists solely in-frame clones and lacks some. The table records 25,000 to 30,000 clones, 80% of them present only once. Sequencing used peripheral blood, obtained before neoadjuvant nivolumab, alone or with ipilimumab. The receptors were sampled from an adult with non-small cell lung cancer.

This chain connects TRBV11-2 to TRBJ2-5; 8 nucleotides match TRBD2. With V trimmed by 4 bases and J by 4 bases, 5 bases remained unmatched. The CDR3 is 14 residues long. Germline V gives CDR1 SGHAT, CDR2 FQNNGV. The CDR3 is CASSSGLAGETQYF. CDR3 nucleotides: TGTGCCAGCAGCTCCGGACTAGCCGGAGAGACCCAGTACTTC.

The V and J genes are TRBV19 and TRBJ1-2; unclear D gene. Trimming removed 7 bases at V and 5 bases at J, with 17 bases between. The CDR3 totals 14 residues. Germline V gives CDR1 LNHDA, CDR2 SQIVND (reference sequence). The CDR3 DNA reads TGTGCCAGTACGGAGCGTGCGGAGGCGTATGGCTACACCTTC. It is translated as CASTERAEAYGYTF.

The chain carries TRBV2 and TRBJ1-1; TRBD1 agrees at 8 bases. From germline, CDR1 is SNHLY and CDR2 FYNNEI. The CDR3 sequence is 14 residues long. Trimming took 6 bases from V and 4 from J; bases not matched to a gene: 7. CDR3 residues: CASSGQGGFTEAFF. The CDR3 DNA reads as TGTGCCAGCAGCGGACAGGGAGGGTTCACTGAAGCTTTCTTT. The full variable domain, completed using reference TRBV2 and TRBJ1-1, is EPEVTQTPSHQVTQMGQEVILRCVPISNHLYFYWYRQILGQKVEFLVSFYNNEISEKSEIFDDQFSVERPDGSNFTLKIRSTKLEDSAMYFCASSGQGGFTEAFFGQGTRLTVV.

V gene TRBV7-3 combines with J gene TRBJ2-2; D is unresolved. The CDR3 length is 16 residues. Germline V CDR1 and CDR2: SGHTA, FQGTGA. V gave up 4 bases and J gave up 2 bases, with 14 bases separating them. CDR3 in DNA: TGTGCCAGCAGCTCTTCCCCGGCACCAAACACCGGGGAGCTGTTTTTT. As protein: CASSSSPAPNTGELFF.

The chain joins TRBV14 to TRBJ1-1, with D hard to call. Germline V gives CDR1 SGHDN, CDR2 FVKESK. The CDR3 is made up of 11 amino acids. V shed 0 bases and J shed 8 bases, with 4 bases lying between them. The chain's CDR3 is CASSQDREAFF. In nucleotides, the CDR3 is TGTGCCAGCAGCCAAGACCGAGAAGCTTTCTTT.

The chain has TRBV5-1 and TRBJ2-2; 13 positions agree with TRBD2. This CDR3 is built from 18 residues. Germline loops: CDR1 SGHRS, CDR2 YFSETQ. The V and J ends lost 4 bases and 3 bases, in that order; junction bases with no gene match: 9. The CDR3 is CASSLWTSGGFHTGELFF. The CDR3 DNA is TGCGCCAGCAGCCTCTGGACTAGCGGGGGTTTCCACACCGGGGAGCTGTTTTTT.

The V gene is TRBV7-2, the J gene TRBJ2-2; 9 bases map to TRBD2. Germline V gene lookup returns CDR1 SGHTA and CDR2 FQGNSA. V was pared by 5 bases and J by 5 bases, with 6 bases of the junction left unmatched. The CDR3 covers 15 residues. CDR3 region: CASSLVLAGTGELFF. The CDR3 coding sequence is TGTGCCAGCAGCCTTGTCCTAGCGGGGACCGGGGAGCTGTTTTTT.

The chain couples TRBV6-5 to TRBJ2-4, with a possible D match to TRBD1 (5 bases). The germline V gene encodes CDR1 MNHEY and CDR2 SVGAGI. The CDR3 is 15 amino acids. Trimming shortened V by 6 bases and J by 1 base, and 13 bases separated the two germline ends. This chain's CDR3 is CASRYAGSAKNIQYF. CDR3 DNA: TGTGCCAGCAGATACGCAGGGTCGGCCAAAAACATTCAGTACTTC.

The chain uses TRBV15 and TRBJ2-7; 10 nucleotides align to TRBD1. This CDR3 has 16 residues. The germline CDR1 and CDR2 sequences are LNHNV and YYDKDF (reference sequence). With V trimmed by 0 bases and J by 1 base, 3 bases remained unmatched. CDR3: CATSRDGQGVSYEQYF. In DNA, the CDR3 is TGTGCCACCAGCAGAGATGGACAGGGGGTGTCCTACGAGCAGTACTTC.

This clone has only one observation. CDR3 nucleotide sequence: TGTGCCAGCAGCTTACCGGGACAGGAATCTCATGGCTACACCTTC. Translated, it gives CASSLPGQESHGYTF. This sequence joins TRBV5-4 and TRBJ1-2; 8 bases match TRBD1. The CDR3 contains 15 residues. Germline-derived CDR1 and CDR2 are SGHNT and YYREEE (reference sequence). J was trimmed by 6 bases and V by 2 bases; bases with no gene match: 9.

This chain uses TRBV6-1 with TRBJ1-6; no clear D gene. Trimming took 4 bases from V and 8 from J, leaving 9 bases between them. The CDR3 spans 13 residues. CDR1 MNHNS and CDR2 SASEGT come from the germline V gene. The CDR3 protein is CASSVAWDSPLHF. The CDR3 DNA is TGTGCCAGCAGTGTGGCCTGGGATTCACCCCTCCACTTT.

This chain connects TRBV6-1 to TRBJ1-1; D remains unclear. With 6 bases removed from V and 4 bases from J, the gap between germline ends came to 12 bases. The CDR3 runs to 13 residues. Germline V gene lookup returns CDR1 MNHNS and CDR2 SASEGT. CDR3 protein: CASSVLRSTEAFF. The CDR3 bases are TGTGCCAGCAGCGTACTCCGGAGCACTGAAGCTTTCTTT.

The chain combines TRBV5-1 with TRBJ2-1; the D gene is possibly TRBD2 (7 bases). The CDR3 runs 15 residues. Deletions cut 4 bases from V and 11 bases from J, with 22 bases between. Germline CDR1 and CDR2: SGHRS and YFSETQ. The CDR3 nucleotides are TGCGCCAGCAGCCCCGCCGGGGGGCATCGCGGTAAGCAGTTCTTC. It is translated as CASSPAGGHRGKQFF.

The V call is TRBV6-1, the J call TRBJ1-2; 7 bases are a match to TRBD1. The CDR3 is made up of 12 amino acids. The J segment lost 4 bases and the V segment lost 6 bases, leaving 2 bases of the junction unmatched. Germline V CDR1 and CDR2: MNHNS, SASEGT. Here the CDR3 reads CASRNRGYGYTF. CDR3 in DNA: TGTGCCAGCAGGAACAGGGGCTATGGCTACACCTTC.

The rearrangement joins TRBV29-1 to TRBJ2-3, with D possibly matching TRBD2 (7 bases). This CDR3 has 14 residues. Germline values: CDR1 SQVTM, CDR2 ANQGSEA. V was pared by 6 bases and J by 3 bases, with 16 bases between. The chain's CDR3 is CSVSSGGGTDTQYF. CDR3 DNA: TGCAGCGTCTCTAGCGGAGGGGGTACAGATACGCAGTATTTT.

The genes are TRBV6-1 and TRBJ1-2, with 7 bases fitting TRBD1. This CDR3 spans 14 amino acids. CDR1 and CDR2 (germline): MNHNS, SASEGT. Trimming removed 6 bases from V and 6 bases from J; junction bases left unmatched: 10. CDR3 bases: TGTGCCAGCAGGCTGGGACAGTCTTATGATGGCTACACCTTC. Its protein is CASRLGQSYDGYTF.

This clone was seen only once. The chain employs TRBV5-1 and TRBJ2-3, with TRBD2 identical over 8 bases. Germline V CDR1 and CDR2: SGHRS, YFSETQ. V lost 0 bases, J lost 3 bases, and 3 bases stayed unmatched. The CDR3 has 15 residues. This chain's CDR3 is CASSLVAGGTDTQYF. The CDR3 nucleotides read TGCGCCAGCAGCTTGGTGGCGGGGGGTACAGATACGCAGTATTTT.

This clone was seen a few times. The rearrangement links TRBV5-1 to TRBJ2-1; tentatively, D is TRBD1 (5 bases). Trimming removed 2 bases from V and 7 bases from J, with 7 bases in between. The CDR3 is made up of 12 amino acids. Per the germline V gene, CDR1 is SGHRS and CDR2 is YFSETQ. The CDR3 loop is CASSFQGNEQFF. The CDR3, as DNA: TGCGCCAGCAGCTTCCAGGGTAATGAGCAGTTCTTC.